This is a list of T cell receptor beta chains from one sample in a study of CD8 T cells in Susac syndrome. TCRdb independently ran MiXCR on the immunoSEQ multiplex PCR reads; one entry per CDR3 protein. The sample carries 95,000 to 150,000 distinct CDR3 sequences, roughly 93% recorded once. Sequencing input: CD8+ T cells from PBMCs. These receptors were obtained from a human donor with multiple sclerosis. The CDR3 runs from the conserved cysteine through the conserved F or W. The order of the fields is D gene, clone size, V gene, J gene, CDR3 DNA, CDR3 protein. A D gene is named only where the DNA matches it firmly. For some rows the clone size is stated as once, few or many, or as a class when expanded; others skip it.

d_gene: -; abundance: once; v_gene: TRBV4-1; j_gene: TRBJ1-2; CDR3nt: TGCGCCAGCAGCCAAACTGGCAGGGGCACCGGCTACACCTTC; CDR3aa: CASSQTGRGTGYTF
d_gene: -; abundance: once; v_gene: TRBV7-6; j_gene: TRBJ2-3; CDR3nt: TGTGCCAGCAGCTTAGGGGGGTTCGGGACCGACCCGTATTTT; CDR3aa: CASSLGGFGTDPYF
d_gene: TRBD2; abundance: -; v_gene: TRBV7-7; j_gene: TRBJ2-2; CDR3nt: TGTGCCAGCAGCTTAAGTCCATCGCGGGGGGCGAACACCGGGGAGCTGTTTTTT; CDR3aa: CASSLSPSRGANTGELFF
d_gene: -; abundance: -; v_gene: TRBV7-9; j_gene: TRBJ2-2; CDR3nt: TGTGCCAGCAGCCAATCACGGACAAGACCGAACACCGGGGAGCTGTTTTTT; CDR3aa: CASSQSRTRPNTGELFF
d_gene: -; abundance: -; v_gene: TRBV19; j_gene: TRBJ1-5; CDR3nt: TGTGCCAGTAGTATCTTTGGAGGCAACAATCAGCCCCAGCATTTT; CDR3aa: CASSIFGGNNQPQHF
d_gene: TRBD2; abundance: -; v_gene: TRBV6-6; j_gene: TRBJ2-5; CDR3nt: TGTGCCAGCAGTTACTCGGTGGCGGGGGGGCGGGAGACCCAGTACTTC; CDR3aa: CASSYSVAGGRETQYF
d_gene: -; abundance: -; v_gene: TRBV6-4; j_gene: TRBJ2-7; CDR3nt: TGTGCCAGCAGTGACGGGGGCGGCGAGCAGTACTTC; CDR3aa: CASSDGGGEQYF
d_gene: -; abundance: once; v_gene: TRBV29-1; j_gene: TRBJ1-1; CDR3nt: TGCAGCGTCCTGGGTGGGACCTTCATGAACACTGAAGCTTTCTTT; CDR3aa: CSVLGGTFMNTEAFF
d_gene: TRBD2; abundance: once; v_gene: TRBV7-9; j_gene: TRBJ2-1; CDR3nt: TGTGCCAGCAGCCCCGCGGCGGGCGGGAGGGAGGATGAGCAGTTCTTC; CDR3aa: CASSPAAGGREDEQFF
d_gene: -; abundance: -; v_gene: TRBV5-1; j_gene: TRBJ1-2; CDR3nt: TGCGCCAGCAGCTTGGATGACGGCGGCTACACCTTC; CDR3aa: CASSLDDGGYTF
d_gene: TRBD1; abundance: -; v_gene: TRBV7-9; j_gene: TRBJ1-2; CDR3nt: TGTGCCAGCAGCTCGGCTACAGGGGACTATGGCTACACCTTC; CDR3aa: CASSSATGDYGYTF
d_gene: TRBD2; abundance: -; v_gene: TRBV5-4; j_gene: TRBJ2-1; CDR3nt: TGTGCCAGCAGCTTGAAGGTCCTTGCTAGCGGGGGCTACAATGAGCAGTTCTTC; CDR3aa: CASSLKVLASGGYNEQFF
d_gene: -; abundance: -; v_gene: TRBV6-5; j_gene: TRBJ2-1; CDR3nt: TGTGCCAGCAGTTACTCAGAGGGGGCCTACAATGAGCAGTTCTTC; CDR3aa: CASSYSEGAYNEQFF
d_gene: -; abundance: -; v_gene: TRBV19; j_gene: TRBJ1-1; CDR3nt: TGTGCCAGTAGCGTCGGTTCCGCAGGGCGAGGGACTGAAGCTTTCTTT; CDR3aa: CASSVGSAGRGTEAFF
d_gene: -; abundance: few; v_gene: TRBV7-9; j_gene: TRBJ2-2; CDR3nt: TGTGCCAGCAGTTCCGGCACCGGGGAGCTGTTTTTT; CDR3aa: CASSSGTGELFF
d_gene: TRBD1; abundance: -; v_gene: TRBV7-9; j_gene: TRBJ2-5; CDR3nt: TGTGCCAGCAGCCCCGGACAGGGATCTCACCAAGAGACCCAGTACTTC; CDR3aa: CASSPGQGSHQETQYF
d_gene: -; abundance: -; v_gene: TRBV7-9; j_gene: TRBJ2-3; CDR3nt: TGTGCCAGCAGTATCATCGAAGGGGGTTTGGCAGATACGCAGTATTTT; CDR3aa: CASSIIEGGLADTQYF
d_gene: -; abundance: -; v_gene: TRBV5-1; j_gene: TRBJ2-7; CDR3nt: TGCGCCAGCTCCCCCCGGGGGGCGGGCGAGCAGTACTTC; CDR3aa: CASSPRGAGEQYF
d_gene: -; abundance: once; v_gene: TRBV2; j_gene: TRBJ2-3; CDR3nt: TGTGCCAGCAGTGAAGCGCGGGTCACAGATACGCAGTATTTT; CDR3aa: CASSEARVTDTQYF
d_gene: -; abundance: once; v_gene: TRBV11-2; j_gene: TRBJ2-7; CDR3nt: TGTGCCAGCAGCTTAGAGGTCAACAACGAGCAGTACTTC; CDR3aa: CASSLEVNNEQYF
d_gene: -; abundance: -; v_gene: TRBV9; j_gene: TRBJ1-2; CDR3nt: TGTGCCAGCAGCGTCCAGGGGCCGCGAGGCTATGGCTACACCTTC; CDR3aa: CASSVQGPRGYGYTF
d_gene: -; abundance: -; v_gene: TRBV4-1; j_gene: TRBJ2-3; CDR3nt: TGCGCCAGCAGCCAAGACCCCCTTAGTGGTGGGGGGACCACAGATACGCAGTATTTT; CDR3aa: CASSQDPLSGGGTTDTQYF
d_gene: TRBD2; abundance: -; v_gene: TRBV10-3; j_gene: TRBJ2-5; CDR3nt: TGTGCCATCAGTGGGACTAGCGGGAGCGTACCCCAAGAGACCCAGTACTTC; CDR3aa: CAISGTSGSVPQETQYF
d_gene: -; abundance: -; v_gene: TRBV19; j_gene: TRBJ2-1; CDR3nt: TGTGCCCTCCGCGGGCCAGGCTTCGACTTCTTC; CDR3aa: CALRGPGFDFF
d_gene: -; abundance: -; v_gene: TRBV21-1; j_gene: TRBJ2-7; CDR3nt: TGTGCCAGCCTCCCGACAGCCGGGTACGAGCAGTACTTC; CDR3aa: CASLPTAGYEQYF
d_gene: -; abundance: -; v_gene: TRBV3-1; j_gene: TRBJ1-3; CDR3nt: TGTGCCAGCAGCCAAGATCCGCGGGGAAACACCATATATTTT; CDR3aa: CASSQDPRGNTIYF
d_gene: -; abundance: -; v_gene: TRBV28; j_gene: TRBJ2-3; CDR3nt: TGTGCCAGCACCCCCTCGGCGGGCCCAGATACGCAGTATTTT; CDR3aa: CASTPSAGPDTQYF
d_gene: TRBD2; abundance: once; v_gene: TRBV19; j_gene: TRBJ2-4; CDR3nt: TGTGCCAGTAGTCCCGAAGCGGGAGGGCCCCAAAACATTCAGTACTTC; CDR3aa: CASSPEAGGPQNIQYF
d_gene: -; abundance: -; v_gene: TRBV2; j_gene: TRBJ1-1; CDR3nt: TGTGCCAGCAGCTTGGCGGCCACTGAAGCTTTCTTT; CDR3aa: CASSLAATEAFF
d_gene: -; abundance: -; v_gene: TRBV18; j_gene: TRBJ1-3; CDR3nt: TGTGCCAGCTCACCGCGGGACTTAAGCTCTGGAAACACCATATATTTT; CDR3aa: CASSPRDLSSGNTIYF
d_gene: -; abundance: once; v_gene: TRBV28; j_gene: TRBJ1-1; CDR3nt: TGTGCCAGCAGTTTATGGGGTGAGGGCACTGAAGCTTTCTTT; CDR3aa: CASSLWGEGTEAFF
d_gene: -; abundance: -; v_gene: TRBV27; j_gene: TRBJ1-5; CDR3nt: TGTGCCAGCCGGAGTGGTCCCGGGCAGCCCCAGCATTTT; CDR3aa: CASRSGPGQPQHF
d_gene: -; abundance: -; v_gene: TRBV12-3/TRBV12-4; j_gene: TRBJ1-1; CDR3nt: TGTGCCAGCAGTCCATCAATAGGCACTGAAGCTTTCTTT; CDR3aa: CASSPSIGTEAFF
d_gene: -; abundance: -; v_gene: TRBV20-1; j_gene: TRBJ2-7; CDR3nt: TGCAGTGCTAGATCCCAAGACGGAACCTCCTACGAGCAGTACTTC; CDR3aa: CSARSQDGTSYEQYF
d_gene: -; abundance: -; v_gene: TRBV3-1; j_gene: TRBJ2-1; CDR3nt: TGTGCCAGCAGCCTGACGGCGGTAAGCTCCTACAATGAGCAGTTCTTC; CDR3aa: CASSLTAVSSYNEQFF
d_gene: -; abundance: -; v_gene: TRBV7-9; j_gene: TRBJ1-1; CDR3nt: TGTGCCAGCAGCACAACGACAGAGGGGAACACTGAAGCTTTCTTT; CDR3aa: CASSTTTEGNTEAFF
d_gene: TRBD1; abundance: few; v_gene: TRBV29-1; j_gene: TRBJ1-5; CDR3nt: TGCAGCGTTGAACAGGGGGACAATCAGCCCCAGCATTTT; CDR3aa: CSVEQGDNQPQHF
d_gene: -; abundance: -; v_gene: TRBV25-1; j_gene: TRBJ1-6; CDR3nt: TGTGCCAGCGGGGGAGGGTCACCCCTCCACTTT; CDR3aa: CASGGGSPLHF
d_gene: -; abundance: few; v_gene: TRBV5-1; j_gene: TRBJ2-5; CDR3nt: TGCGCCAGCAGCTTGGAGAGAGTCCAAGAGACCCAGTACTTC; CDR3aa: CASSLERVQETQYF
d_gene: -; abundance: -; v_gene: TRBV9; j_gene: TRBJ2-1; CDR3nt: TGTGCCAGCAGCGTCTCGGGACCGTCGAATTCCGAGCAGTTCTTC; CDR3aa: CASSVSGPSNSEQFF
d_gene: TRBD1; abundance: -; v_gene: TRBV5-4; j_gene: TRBJ2-5; CDR3nt: TGTGCCAGCAGCTCAACAGGGGCGAGTCGGAGGAACCAAGAGACCCAGTACTTC; CDR3aa: CASSSTGASRRNQETQYF
d_gene: -; abundance: -; v_gene: TRBV27; j_gene: TRBJ1-1; CDR3nt: TGTGCCAGCAGTTTGGGTGGAGCCTTTGAAGCTTTCTTT; CDR3aa: CASSLGGAFEAFF
d_gene: TRBD2; abundance: -; v_gene: TRBV13; j_gene: TRBJ2-2; CDR3nt: TGTGCCAGCAGCTCTTCTAGCGGGAGGGCCTTTAACACCGGGGAGCTGTTTTTT; CDR3aa: CASSSSSGRAFNTGELFF
d_gene: -; abundance: -; v_gene: TRBV20-1; j_gene: TRBJ2-4; CDR3nt: TGCAGTGCTAGAACAGGTCATAGACTAGCCAAAAACATTCAGTACTTC; CDR3aa: CSARTGHRLAKNIQYF
d_gene: TRBD2; abundance: -; v_gene: TRBV27; j_gene: TRBJ2-7; CDR3nt: TGTGCCAGCAGTTTGGGGAGGGCGCACGAGCAGTACTTC; CDR3aa: CASSLGRAHEQYF
d_gene: TRBD1; abundance: -; v_gene: TRBV6-8; j_gene: TRBJ1-4; CDR3nt: TGTGCCACCCCGAAAGGGGGCCATGAAAAACTGTTTTTT; CDR3aa: CATPKGGHEKLFF